The clone carrying this TCR beta chain was detected only once. Its antigen is currently unknown. A single record per CDR3 protein comes from TCRdb applying MiXCR to the reads. The repertoire includes roughly 920,000 distinct CDR3 sequences, about a third of them detected once, and 13% sits in the top ten. The source of the sample is a study of T cell repertoires in cytomegalovirus infection. Looking at the study overall: The study used recently identified HLA-C-restricted and well-studied HLA-B-restricted CMV epitopes. Matching HLA type and CMV infection were both indicated by public TCR beta signatures. Study-wide findings and caveats: The ex vivo response was dominated by HLA-C-restricted CMV-specific TCR beta clonotypes. Totalled public TCR beta family frequency picked out people who carried CMV plus the relevant HLA.

CDR1 LNHNV and CDR2 YYDKDF come from the germline V gene (reference sequence). This CDR3 is built from 14 residues. V shed 5 bases, J shed 5 bases, and the junction held 6 bases outside the gene matches. This sequence was found in a human donor in good health (CMV status not recorded). Some clones in this sample may be carry-over from other donors' samples. V usage is TRBV15 and J usage is TRBJ2-1, with TRBD2 matching over 7 bases. The sample consisted of cultured CD8+ T cells from PBMCs, taken from culture after CMV antigen stimulation. DNA for the CDR3: TGTGCCACCAGCGTAATGCTAGCGGACAATGAGCAGTTCTTC. Translating it yields CATSVMLADNEQFF.